These 3 T cell receptor beta chains originate from one sample sequenced in a study of blood T cell repertoires in COVID-19. Only in-frame clones appear in the TCRdb table, and some are missing; sequencing was by immunoSEQ multiplex PCR. Among approximately 220,000 clones, about four fifths were seen once, and the ten largest hold about 4.8%. Sequenced: peripheral blood. Receptor source: a woman in her seventies with acute or convalescent COVID-19.

V gene TRBV5-1 combines with J gene TRBJ2-7, with D possibly matching TRBD2 (5 bases). V was pared by 4 bases and J by 1 base, with 18 bases between. Per the germline V gene, CDR1 is SGHRS and CDR2 is YFSETQ. The CDR3 extends over 16 amino acids. The CDR3 DNA sequence: TGCGCCAGCAGCGAGGGTTCGGGGTTAAGATCCTACGAGCAGTACTTC. Its protein product is CASSEGSGLRSYEQYF.

The V call is TRBV5-1, the J call TRBJ1-6, with D perhaps TRBD1 (6 bases). This CDR3 has 15 amino acids. Per the germline V gene, CDR1 is SGHRS and CDR2 is YFSETQ. V lost 0 bases and J 5 bases, leaving 9 bases between the germline ends. The CDR3 loop reads CASSLGTADNSPLHF. CDR3 coding DNA: TGCGCCAGCAGCTTGGGGACAGCCGATAATTCACCCCTCCACTTT.

This rearrangement joins TRBV27 to TRBJ1-3; D may be TRBD1 (6 bases). The germline V gene has CDR1 MNHEY and CDR2 SMNVEV (reference sequence). V was pared by 5 bases and J by 4 bases, with 12 bases between. The CDR3 extends over 14 amino acids. The CDR3: CASSPQGTGNTIYF. As DNA, the CDR3 is TGTGCCAGCAGTCCGCAGGGGACGGGAAACACCATATATTTT.